What follows are 19 T cell receptor beta chains derived from one specimen sequenced in a study of blood T cell repertoires in COVID-19. Libraries were prepared by immunoSEQ multiplex PCR; TCRdb keeps only in-frame clonotypes and omits some of them. The data hold 200,000 to 250,000 clones, with almost 90% observed a single time. The material sequenced was peripheral blood. Receptors were obtained from a young man with active or convalescent COVID-19.

V is TRBV4-1 and J is TRBJ2-5; 10 bases line up with TRBD1. CDR1 is MGHRA and CDR2 is YSYEKL in the germline V gene. The length of the CDR3 is 16 residues. With 1 base clipped from V and 5 bases from J, the junction kept 7 bases outside the gene matches. The CDR3 loop reads CASSQVLTGGLETQYF. The CDR3 nucleotides read TGCGCCAGCAGCCAAGTCCTGACAGGGGGCCTTGAGACCCAGTACTTC.

The V gene is TRBV7-2, the J gene TRBJ2-1; TRBD2 matches 9 bases. The CDR3 contains 13 residues. After removal of 3 bases from V and 12 bases from J, the junction contained 6 bases not matched to a gene. Germline V gene data show CDR1 as SGHTA and CDR2 as FQGNSA. The CDR3 spells CASSFNSGSRQFF. For the CDR3, the DNA is TGTGCCAGCAGCTTTAATAGCGGGAGTAGGCAGTTCTTC. Variable domain in full (rest from reference TRBV7-2 and TRBJ2-1): GAGVSQSPSNKVTEKGKDVELRCDPISGHTALYWYRQSLGQGLEFLIYFQGNSAPDKSGLPSDRFSAERTGGSVSTLTIQRTQQEDSAVYLCASSFNSGSRQFFGPGTRLTVL.

This clone has a handful of counts. The genes are TRBV5-1 and TRBJ1-1; D uncertain. Germline loops: CDR1 SGHRS, CDR2 YFSETQ. V dropped 6 bases and J dropped 1 base, with 10 bases sitting between them. The CDR3 loop spans 13 amino acids. CDR3 sequence reads: CASMQAENTEAFF. In nucleotides, the CDR3 is TGCGCCAGCATGCAGGCCGAGAACACTGAAGCTTTCTTT.

The chain carries TRBV7-9 and TRBJ2-1; 7 bases map to TRBD1. V trimming: 7 bases; J trimming: 6 bases; junction bases outside the gene matches: 15. This CDR3 contains 16 residues. Per the germline V gene, CDR1 is SEHNR and CDR2 is FQNEAQ (reference sequence). CDR3 coding DNA: TGTGCCAGCATAAGAGGTCTACAGGGGAGTTTCAATGAGCAGTTCTTC. Its protein is CASIRGLQGSFNEQFF.

This clone was detected once. The genes are TRBV2 and TRBJ1-1, with 7 bases identical to TRBD1. Trimming took 7 bases from V and 1 from J; bases not matched to a gene: 3. The CDR3 totals 13 residues. Germline loops: CDR1 SNHLY, CDR2 FYNNEI. The CDR3 loop reads CASNGQENTEAFF. The CDR3 DNA reads TGTGCCAGCAATGGACAGGAGAACACTGAAGCTTTCTTT. Combining the CDR3 with reference TRBV2 and TRBJ1-1 gives the whole variable domain EPEVTQTPSHQVTQMGQEVILRCVPISNHLYFYWYRQILGQKVEFLVSFYNNEISEKSEIFDDQFSVERPDGSNFTLKIRSTKLEDSAMYFCASNGQENTEAFFGQGTRLTVV.

This chain connects TRBV19 to TRBJ2-2, with TRBD2 matching 9 bases. This CDR3 contains 16 residues. CDR1 and CDR2 (germline): LNHDA, SQIVND (reference sequence). After removal of 2 bases from V and 0 bases from J, the junction contained 1 base not matched to a gene. The CDR3 nucleotides are TGTGCCAGTAGTATACCTAGCGGGACGAACACCGGGGAGCTGTTTTTT. Translated, it gives CASSIPSGTNTGELFF.

The V gene is TRBV5-1, the J gene TRBJ2-7; 8 nucleotides line up with TRBD1. Germline V gene lookup returns CDR1 SGHRS and CDR2 YFSETQ. The J segment lost 3 bases and the V segment lost 0 bases, leaving 5 bases of the junction unmatched. The CDR3 is 15 residues long. The chain's CDR3 is CASSLAGQGHYEQYF. The CDR3 DNA follows: TGCGCCAGCAGCTTGGCTGGACAGGGACACTACGAGCAGTACTTC.

Comment on this clone: The identical CDR3 is also encoded by other nucleotide sequences in the sample. This chain uses TRBV5-1 with TRBJ2-7, with 11 bases lining up with TRBD2. Germline CDR1 and CDR2: SGHRS and YFSETQ. The V segment lost 2 bases and the J segment 3 bases; nucleotides outside the gene matches: 1. The CDR3 covers 14 residues. The CDR3: CASSLGTSGYEQYF. The CDR3 DNA sequence: TGCGCCAGCAGCTTAGGGACTAGCGGCTACGAGCAGTACTTC.

The V gene is TRBV11-2, the J gene TRBJ2-1; 9 positions match TRBD2. In germline, CDR1 is SGHAT, CDR2 FQNNGV. Trimming removed 6 bases from V and 7 bases from J; junction bases left unmatched: 10. The CDR3 is made up of 15 amino acids. The CDR3 region is CASRFSLAGTNEQFF. The CDR3 coding sequence is TGTGCCAGCAGGTTCTCACTAGCGGGTACGAATGAGCAGTTCTTC.

The chain carries TRBV28 and TRBJ2-5; 8 positions agree with TRBD1. Germline V CDR1 and CDR2: MDHEN, SYDVKM. V was clipped by 3 bases and J by 5 bases; unmatched bases: 5. The CDR3 is 14 amino acids. This chain's CDR3 is CASSFQGALETQYF. Written as DNA, the CDR3 is TGTGCCAGCAGTTTCCAGGGGGCTTTGGAGACCCAGTACTTC.

The V and J genes are TRBV28 and TRBJ1-5, with 7 positions matching TRBD1. Germline lookup yields CDR1 MDHEN and CDR2 SYDVKM. J lost 3 bases, V lost 7 bases, and 12 bases had no gene match. The CDR3 length is 16 residues. CDR3 residues: CASIFTHRGNNQPQHF. The CDR3 DNA reads TGTGCCAGCATTTTTACCCACAGGGGAAACAATCAGCCCCAGCATTTT.

This chain links TRBV30 with TRBJ1-2, with D perhaps matching TRBD1 (6 bases). CDR1 is GTSNPN, CDR2 SVGIG, per germline (reference sequence). The CDR3 loop spans 12 amino acids. V dropped 7 bases and J dropped 3 bases, with 12 bases sitting between them. Here the CDR3 DNA reads TGTGCCTTGGAACAGGGTCACTATGGCTACACCTTC. Protein: CALEQGHYGYTF.

The chain combines TRBV9 with TRBJ2-2; TRBD2 aligns across 12 bases. With 4 bases clipped from V and 4 bases from J, the junction kept 5 bases outside the gene matches. This CDR3 comprises 16 residues. The V gene's germline CDR1 is SGDLS and CDR2 YYNGEE. The CDR3 loop reads CASSPRLAGVTGELFF. CDR3 DNA: TGTGCCAGCAGCCCCAGACTAGCGGGGGTCACCGGGGAGCTGTTTTTT.

The rearrangement links TRBV23-1 to TRBJ2-3, with 14 bases matching TRBD2. TRBV23-1 carries the ORF label, with uncertain function. V shed 4 bases, J shed 4 bases, and the junction held 7 bases outside the gene matches. The CDR3 covers 17 residues. CDR3 region: CASSPPGLAGAPDTQYF. The DNA of the CDR3 is TGCGCCAGCAGTCCCCCGGGACTAGCGGGAGCACCAGATACGCAGTATTTT.

The chain joins TRBV19 to TRBJ2-7; 12 bases map to TRBD2. The CDR3 covers 16 residues. CDR1 and CDR2 (germline): LNHDA, SQIVND (reference sequence). Trimming removed 1 base from V and 5 bases from J; junction bases left unmatched: 6. CDR3 DNA: TGTGCCAGTAGTATAGCGGGACTAGCGGGCCTCAACGAGCAGTACTTC. Protein: CASSIAGLAGLNEQYF.

The rearrangement uses TRBV6-6 and TRBJ2-5, with TRBD1 matching 9 bases. In germline, CDR1 is MNHNY, CDR2 SVGAGI (reference sequence). The V and J ends lost 2 bases and 3 bases, in that order; junction bases with no gene match: 7. The CDR3 is 16 residues long. CDR3 bases: TGTGCCAGCAGTTACCCGACAGGGGGAGTTGAAGAGACCCAGTACTTC. It specifies CASSYPTGGVEETQYF.

The chain carries TRBV3-1 (or the pseudogene TRBV3-2) and TRBJ2-1; the match to TRBD2 covers 10 bases. CDR1 LGHDT and CDR2 YNNKEL come from the germline V gene (reference sequence). V trimming: 3 bases; J trimming: 1 base; junction bases outside the gene matches: 9. The CDR3 spans 18 residues. The CDR3 is CASSHLFEGLASYNEQFF. The DNA of the CDR3 is TGTGCCAGCAGCCACCTCTTCGAGGGACTAGCGTCCTACAATGAGCAGTTCTTC.

The V call is TRBV6-5, the J call TRBJ1-5; 7 nucleotides align to TRBD1. This CDR3 comprises 14 residues. Germline CDR1 is MNHEY and CDR2 is SVGAGI. Trimming cost V 2 bases and J 2 bases; bases outside gene matches: 0. The CDR3 nucleotides read TGTGCCAGCAGTTACCAGGGGGGCAATCAGCCCCAGCATTTT. As protein: CASSYQGGNQPQHF.

The chain couples TRBV24-1 to TRBJ1-6; TRBD1 matches at 8 bases. V lost 12 bases and J lost 9; bases outside the gene matches: 9. Per germline, CDR1 KGHDR and CDR2 SFDVKD. This CDR3 has 13 amino acids. CDR3 nucleotide sequence: TGTGCCTTCGTCGGCAGGGGGCGTTCACCCCTCCACTTT. Translation gives CAFVGRGRSPLHF.